This T cell receptor (beta chain) was sequenced in a study of a mutant IDH1 vaccine in newly diagnosed glioma. Study as a whole: Beginning 4-6 weeks after radiotherapy alone, or with temozolomide cycles, vaccination took place. Before enrollment, the patients had been treated with radiotherapy alone, temozolomide alone, or both together. Most of them had received both. Sex among treated patients split roughly 60% male, about 40% female; mean age was approximately 40 years.

About this clone: Antigen specificity is unknown.

Sequenced by immunoSEQ multiplex PCR; TCRdb stores in-frame clones only, minus some. The table shows tens of thousands of clones, with over 80% occurring only once. Time point denoted: week 5, during vaccination. It was 300 ug of mutant IDH1 20-mer peptide that made up each vaccine dose, given with topical imiquimod. Whole-study findings and limits: Seemingly, pseudoprogression had no relation to changes in the top peripheral T cell clonotypes.

Germline V gene data show CDR1 as MNHNS and CDR2 as SASEGT. V was clipped by 8 bases and J by 0 bases, with 10 bases between them. This CDR3 contains 14 residues. Sequences were derived from PBMCs, sampled from a glioma patient whose treatment included an IDH1 peptide vaccine. The rearrangement joins TRBV6-1 to TRBJ2-2, with D possibly being TRBD1 (5 bases). The receptor was derived from a woman between 40 and 55 years old with glioma. For the CDR3, the DNA is TGTGCCAGCCTTCGGACAACGAACACCGGGGAGCTGTTTTTT. Protein sequence: CASLRTTNTGELFF.